The rows below give T cell receptor beta chains drawn from one sample of a study of vaccination effects on CD4 cells after COVID-19. Some clones are missing from TCRdb's copy, which holds only in-frame ones; the method was immunoSEQ multiplex PCR. The sample has tens of thousands of clones; approximately 80% are singletons. No antigen has been assigned to these receptors. This specimen was CD4+ T cells from PBMCs cultured with SARS-CoV-2 spike peptides, taken after COVID-19 vaccination. These receptors were taken from a human donor who received a COVID-19 vaccine. Some clones in this sample may be carry-over from other donors' samples. Both conserved end residues are trimmed from each CDR3. The order of the fields is clone size, V gene, J gene, CDR3 protein. Expanded clones are given a class, and other clones once, few, many or no size at all.

>NA|TRBV6-5|TRBJ2-1
ASSPTLPSYNEQF
>NA|TRBV2|TRBJ2-3
ASTPTGSTDTQY
>NA|TRBV6-2/TRBV6-3|TRBJ1-4
ASSRDGGQSEKLF
>NA|TRBV6-6|TRBJ1-2
ASSDVEHTNYGYT
>NA|TRBV5-8|TRBJ2-2
ASSLVRTNTGELF
>NA|TRBV19|TRBJ2-1
ASSLTGGTYNEQF
>NA|TRBV4-1|TRBJ2-2
ASSQVGLAGGRSTGELF
>once|TRBV7-8|TRBJ1-2
ASSLQSGGGIYGYT
>NA|TRBV6-5|TRBJ1-2
ASSFTAGGYT
>NA|TRBV15|TRBJ2-3
ATSRDFATQY
>NA|TRBV5-1|TRBJ1-1
ASSLVSPPGNTEAF
>few|TRBV7-9|TRBJ2-2
ASSRQGANTGELF